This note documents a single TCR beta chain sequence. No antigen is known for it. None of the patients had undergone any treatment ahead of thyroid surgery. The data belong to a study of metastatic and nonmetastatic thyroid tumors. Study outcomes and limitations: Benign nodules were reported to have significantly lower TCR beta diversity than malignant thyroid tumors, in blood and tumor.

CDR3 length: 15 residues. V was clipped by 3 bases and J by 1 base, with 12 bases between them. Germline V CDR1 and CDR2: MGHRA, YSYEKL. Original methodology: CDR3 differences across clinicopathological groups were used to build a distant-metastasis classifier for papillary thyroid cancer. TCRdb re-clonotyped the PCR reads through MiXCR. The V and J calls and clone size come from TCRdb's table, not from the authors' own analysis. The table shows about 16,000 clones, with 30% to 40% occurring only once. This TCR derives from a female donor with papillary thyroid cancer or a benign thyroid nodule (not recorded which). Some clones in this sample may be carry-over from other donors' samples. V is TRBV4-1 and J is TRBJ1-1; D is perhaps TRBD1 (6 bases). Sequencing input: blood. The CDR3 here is CASSQFRGPNTEAFF. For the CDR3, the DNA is TGCGCCAGCAGCCAGTTCAGGGGACCGAACACTGAAGCTTTCTTT.